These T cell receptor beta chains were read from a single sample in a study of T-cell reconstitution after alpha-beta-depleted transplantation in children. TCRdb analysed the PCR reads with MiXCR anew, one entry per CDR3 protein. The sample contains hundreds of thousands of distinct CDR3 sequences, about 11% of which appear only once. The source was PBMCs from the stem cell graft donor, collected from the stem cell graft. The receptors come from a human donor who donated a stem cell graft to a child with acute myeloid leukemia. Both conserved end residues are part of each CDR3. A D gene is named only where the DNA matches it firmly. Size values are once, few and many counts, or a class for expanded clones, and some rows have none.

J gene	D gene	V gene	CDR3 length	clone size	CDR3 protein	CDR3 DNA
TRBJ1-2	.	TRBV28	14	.	CASSSLLGRYGYTF	TGTGCCAGCAGTTCCCTTTTGGGCCGCTATGGCTACACCTTC
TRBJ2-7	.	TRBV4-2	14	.	CASSQDWSRDEQYF	TGTGCCAGCAGCCAAGACTGGTCCAGGGACGAGCAGTACTTC
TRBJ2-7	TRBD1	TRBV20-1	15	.	CSAPPAGTGINEQYF	TGCAGTGCTCCCCCCGCGGGGACAGGGATTAACGAGCAGTACTTC
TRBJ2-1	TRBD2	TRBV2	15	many	CASSDRLRELLEQFF	TGTGCCAGCAGTGATCGGTTGCGGGAGCTCCTTGAGCAGTTCTTC
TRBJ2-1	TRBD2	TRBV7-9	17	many	CASSPTSGPLPLNEQFF	TGTGCCAGCAGTCCTACTAGCGGGCCGCTGCCGCTCAATGAGCAGTTCTTC
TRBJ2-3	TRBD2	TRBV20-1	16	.	CSALSPLAGSTDTQYF	TGCAGTGCTCTAAGCCCACTAGCGGGAAGCACAGATACGCAGTATTTT
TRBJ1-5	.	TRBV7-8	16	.	CASSLVRGSGNQPQHF	TGTGCCAGCAGCTTAGTGAGGGGTTCTGGAAATCAGCCCCAGCATTTT
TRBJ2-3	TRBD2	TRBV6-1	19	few	CASTPNDPAGEGGTDTQYF	TGTGCCAGCACCCCGAACGATCCAGCGGGAGAGGGAGGCACAGATACGCAGTATTTT
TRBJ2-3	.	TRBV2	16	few	CASSEGLATPTDTQYF	TGTGCCAGCAGTGAGGGGCTAGCGACCCCCACAGATACGCAGTATTTT
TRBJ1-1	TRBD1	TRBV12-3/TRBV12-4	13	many	CASSLTGQGEAFF	TGTGCCAGCAGTCTCACCGGACAGGGAGAAGCTTTCTTT
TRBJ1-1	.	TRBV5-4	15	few	CASSLPRPLNTEAFF	TGTGCCAGCAGCTTGCCTAGACCCTTGAACACTGAAGCTTTCTTT
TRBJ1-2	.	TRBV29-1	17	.	CSVEVSRGIPLNYGYTF	TGCAGCGTTGAAGTGAGTCGGGGGATCCCTCTTAACTATGGCTACACCTTC
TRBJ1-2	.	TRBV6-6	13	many	CASSYDGNYGYTF	TGTGCCAGCAGTTACGACGGGAACTATGGCTACACCTTC
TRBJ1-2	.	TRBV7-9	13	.	CASSPGTLGGYTF	TGTGCCAGCAGCCCCGGGACACTTGGAGGCTACACCTTC
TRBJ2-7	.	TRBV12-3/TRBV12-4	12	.	CASRGTTLEQYF	TGTGCCAGCAGGGGGACCACGCTGGAGCAGTACTTC
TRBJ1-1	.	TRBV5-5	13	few	CASSLRVGAEAFF	TGTGCCAGCAGCTTGAGGGTAGGGGCTGAAGCTTTCTTT
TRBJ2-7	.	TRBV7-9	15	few	CASSSPLDYTYEQYF	TGTGCCAGCAGCTCACCACTGGACTATACCTACGAGCAGTACTTC
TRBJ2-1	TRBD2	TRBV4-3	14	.	CASSQWGTSGEQFF	TGCGCCAGCAGCCAATGGGGGACTAGCGGTGAGCAGTTCTTC
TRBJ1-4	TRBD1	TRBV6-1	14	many	CASRQGQRNEKLFF	TGTGCCAGCAGACAGGGACAGCGTAATGAAAAACTGTTTTTT
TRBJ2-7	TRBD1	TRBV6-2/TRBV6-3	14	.	CASSRPGTGTEQYF	TGTGCCAGCAGCCGACCCGGGACAGGAACCGAGCAGTACTTC
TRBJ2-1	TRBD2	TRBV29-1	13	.	CSVATSAYNEQFF	TGCAGCGTTGCAACTAGCGCCTACAATGAGCAGTTCTTC
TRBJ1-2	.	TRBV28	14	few	CASSTGTINYGYTF	TGTGCCAGCAGTACGGGGACAATTAACTATGGCTACACCTTC
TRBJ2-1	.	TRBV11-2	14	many	CASSSVTYYNEQFF	TGTGCCAGCAGCTCGGTCACATATTACAATGAGCAGTTCTTC
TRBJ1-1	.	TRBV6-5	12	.	CATQTGNTEAFF	TGTGCCACCCAAACAGGGAACACTGAAGCTTTCTTT
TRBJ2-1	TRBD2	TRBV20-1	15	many	CSASSSGSSYNEQFF	TGCAGTGCTAGCTCTAGCGGGAGCTCCTACAATGAGCAGTTCTTC
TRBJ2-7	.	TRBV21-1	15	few	CASSKGGRHSYEQYF	TGTGCCAGCAGCAAAGGGGGCAGGCATTCCTACGAGCAGTACTTC
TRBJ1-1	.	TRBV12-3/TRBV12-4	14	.	CAIRGRSMNTEAFF	TGTGCCATCAGGGGCAGATCGATGAACACTGAAGCTTTCTTT
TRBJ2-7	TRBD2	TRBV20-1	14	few	CSATASGYAREQYF	TGCAGTGCTACTGCTAGCGGCTACGCTCGGGAGCAGTACTTC
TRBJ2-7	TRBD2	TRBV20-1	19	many	CSASTPPRNLAGGTYEQYF	TGCAGTGCTAGTACCCCACCCAGGAACCTAGCGGGAGGGACCTACGAGCAGTACTTC
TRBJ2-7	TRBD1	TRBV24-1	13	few	CATSGGTAYEQYF	TGTGCCACCAGTGGTGGGACAGCCTACGAGCAGTACTTC
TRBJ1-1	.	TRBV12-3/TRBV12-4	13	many	CASTLGGSAEAFF	TGTGCCAGCACCCTAGGAGGGAGTGCTGAAGCTTTCTTT
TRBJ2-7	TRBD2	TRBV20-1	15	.	CSARVAGRDAYEQYF	TGCAGTGCTAGAGTCGCAGGGAGGGACGCCTACGAGCAGTACTTC
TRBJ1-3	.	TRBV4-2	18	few	CASSPPVQGKGSGNTIYF	TGTGCCAGCAGCCCCCCGGTACAGGGAAAGGGCTCTGGAAACACCATATATTTT
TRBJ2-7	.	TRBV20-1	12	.	CSAVPDSYEQYF	TGCAGTGCTGTTCCCGATTCCTACGAGCAGTACTTC
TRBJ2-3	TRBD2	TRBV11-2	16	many	CASSLELAGSTDTQYF	TGTGCCAGCAGCTTAGAACTAGCGGGAAGCACAGATACGCAGTATTTT
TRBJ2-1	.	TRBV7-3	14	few	CASSLLGEASEQFF	TGTGCCAGCAGCTTACTGGGAGAGGCGAGTGAGCAGTTCTTC
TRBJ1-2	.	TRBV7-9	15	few	CASSLQVTGLYGYTF	TGTGCCAGCAGCTTACAAGTAACTGGACTTTATGGCTACACCTTC
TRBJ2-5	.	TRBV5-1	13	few	CASRIGGGETQYF	TGCGCCAGCAGGATAGGAGGCGGGGAGACCCAGTACTTC
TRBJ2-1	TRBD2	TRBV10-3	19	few	CAIRGGPLTSGGRNNEQFF	TGTGCCATCAGGGGAGGGCCCCTGACTAGCGGGGGCCGAAACAATGAGCAGTTCTTC
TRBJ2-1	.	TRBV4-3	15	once	CASSQGLVLYNEQFF	TGCGCCAGCAGCCAAGGCCTAGTCCTGTACAATGAGCAGTTCTTC
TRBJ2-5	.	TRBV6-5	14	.	CASSYSGPRKTQYF	TGTGCCAGCAGTTACTCGGGACCGCGGAAGACCCAGTACTTC
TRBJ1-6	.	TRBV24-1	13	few	CATSERTGSPLHF	TGTGCCACCAGTGAGAGGACGGGGTCACCCCTCCACTTT
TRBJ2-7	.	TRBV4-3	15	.	CASSQDTGSAYEQYF	TGCGCCAGCAGCCAAGACACGGGTTCGGCCTACGAGCAGTACTTC
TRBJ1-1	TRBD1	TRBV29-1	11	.	CSVTGGTEAFF	TGCAGCGTTACAGGGGGAACTGAAGCTTTCTTT
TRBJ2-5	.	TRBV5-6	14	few	CASSLVRGAKTQYF	TGTGCCAGCAGCTTGGTGAGGGGCGCAAAGACCCAGTACTTC
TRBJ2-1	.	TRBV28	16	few	CASSSELGTVYNEQFF	TGTGCCAGCAGTTCCGAGCTCGGGACGGTCTACAATGAGCAGTTCTTC
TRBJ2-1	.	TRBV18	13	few	CASSPRVEAEQFF	TGTGCCAGCTCACCCCGGGTTGAGGCGGAGCAGTTCTTC
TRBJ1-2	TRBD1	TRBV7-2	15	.	CASSLGTGVYDGYTF	TGTGCCAGCAGCTTAGGGACAGGGGTCTATGATGGCTACACCTTC
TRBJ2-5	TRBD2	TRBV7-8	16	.	CASSQNSGAVQETQYF	TGTGCCAGCAGCCAGAATAGCGGGGCGGTACAAGAGACCCAGTACTTC
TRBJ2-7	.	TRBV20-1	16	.	CSASTVSRGRYGEQYF	TGCAGTGCTAGCACAGTGTCCCGCGGAAGGTATGGGGAGCAGTACTTC
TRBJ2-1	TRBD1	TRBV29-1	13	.	CSTPGQGASEQFF	TGCAGTACGCCGGGACAGGGGGCAAGTGAGCAGTTCTTC
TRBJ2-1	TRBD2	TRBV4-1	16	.	CASSQIAGGPINEQFF	TGCGCCAGCAGCCAAATAGCGGGAGGGCCTATAAATGAGCAGTTCTTC
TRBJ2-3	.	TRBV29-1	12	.	CSALGLADTQYF	TGCAGCGCCCTGGGCTTGGCAGATACGCAGTATTTT
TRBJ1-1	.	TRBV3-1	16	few	CASSQEPGVMNTEAFF	TGTGCCAGCAGCCAAGAGCCAGGGGTCATGAACACTGAAGCTTTCTTT
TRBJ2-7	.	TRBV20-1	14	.	CSAPDSSISYEQYF	TGCAGTGCACCGGACTCATCCATCTCCTACGAGCAGTACTTC
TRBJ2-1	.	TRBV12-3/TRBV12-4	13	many	CASSLGIGVEQFF	TGTGCCAGCAGTTTAGGGATTGGGGTTGAGCAGTTCTTC
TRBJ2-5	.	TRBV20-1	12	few	CSLGPGKETQYF	TGCAGTCTCGGACCAGGGAAAGAGACCCAGTACTTC
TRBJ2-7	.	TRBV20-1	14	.	CSAQGLSESYEQYF	TGCAGTGCCCAGGGACTCTCGGAAAGCTACGAGCAGTACTTC